Listed below are T cell receptor beta chains from one sample, sequenced in a study of blood T cell repertoires in COVID-19. Measured with immunoSEQ multiplex PCR; TCRdb has only the in-frame clones, and not every one. The table lists around 56,000 clones, about 73% of them singletons, with approximately 13% in the top ten. Sample: peripheral blood. These receptors all stem from a woman in her seventies with acute or convalescent COVID-19. CDR3s include the opening cysteine and the closing phenylalanine or tryptophan. The order of the fields is clone size, J gene, D gene, V gene, CDR3 DNA, CDR3 protein. A D gene is named only where the DNA matches it firmly. Size tells how often a clone was seen (once, few, many) or the class of an expanded clone, and some rows leave it out.

few	TRBJ2-2	TRBD2	TRBV15	TGTGCCACCAGCAGCAGGACTAGCGGGGGCCTCAGGGGCGGGGAGCTGTTTTTT	CATSSRTSGGLRGGELFF
.	TRBJ2-6	.	TRBV29-1	TGCAGCGTTGGGGCAGGTGCCTCTGGGGCCAACGTCCTGACTTTC	CSVGAGASGANVLTF
.	TRBJ2-1	.	TRBV2	TGTGCCAGCAGCTACAGGGGGGGCCTTTACAATGAGCAGTTCTTC	CASSYRGGLYNEQFF
.	TRBJ2-5	.	TRBV14	TGTGCCAGCAGCCAAGACGGTTCACAGTGGGAGACCCAGTACTTC	CASSQDGSQWETQYF
.	TRBJ2-7	.	TRBV4-1	TGCGCCAGCAGCCAAGAAGGAACAGCAGTCCAATACGAGCAGTACTTC	CASSQEGTAVQYEQYF
.	TRBJ2-7	.	TRBV10-3	TGTGCCATCAGCCCCGGGTCAAGAGGTTACGAGCAGTACTTC	CAISPGSRGYEQYF
.	TRBJ1-5	TRBD1	TRBV7-9	TGTGCCAGCAGCTTGTGGGGGACAGGGGTTGTTCAGCCCCAGCATTTT	CASSLWGTGVVQPQHF
few	TRBJ2-5	.	TRBV15	TGTGCCACCAGCAGAGTAAGGGGTGGGGAGACCCAGTACTTC	CATSRVRGGETQYF
.	TRBJ1-2	TRBD1	TRBV7-3	TGTGCCAGCAGCTTAGGGGACAGGGGGCAGGGCTATGGCTACACCTTC	CASSLGDRGQGYGYTF
few	TRBJ1-2	.	TRBV9	TGTGCCAGCAGCTTCCTTGCTGACAGGTTTGACTATGGCTACACCTTC	CASSFLADRFDYGYTF
.	TRBJ1-2	.	TRBV12-3/TRBV12-4	TGTGCCAGCAGTTTCGGCAGGGGCTATGGCTACACCTTC	CASSFGRGYGYTF
once	TRBJ2-4	.	TRBV19	TGTGCCAGTAGTCTCTACGGGGGGCGAAGCATAAACATTCAGTACTTC	CASSLYGGRSINIQYF
.	TRBJ2-3	.	TRBV7-9	TGTGCCAGCAGCTTAAGGCAGGGAAGCACAGATACGCAGTATTTT	CASSLRQGSTDTQYF
.	TRBJ2-1	TRBD1	TRBV10-3	TGTGCCATCAGTGGCGCCAACAGGGGGTTAAGGAGGGAGCAGTTCTTC	CAISGANRGLRREQFF
.	TRBJ1-1	.	TRBV7-8	TGTGCCAGCAGCCCCAGGGATCTGAACACTGAAGCTTTCTTT	CASSPRDLNTEAFF
.	TRBJ1-1	.	TRBV10-3	TGTGCCATCAGTCGTACAGGTCAAATCGCGAACACTGAAGCTTTCTTT	CAISRTGQIANTEAFF
.	TRBJ1-1	TRBD1	TRBV2	TGTGCCAGCAGACCCCAGGGGGGCACTGAAGCTTTCTTT	CASRPQGGTEAFF
.	TRBJ1-5	.	TRBV2	TGTGCCAGCAGTGGGAGGGGGGGCTATCAGCCCCAGCATTTT	CASSGRGGYQPQHF
.	TRBJ2-5	TRBD1	TRBV29-1	TGCAGCGTGGGACAGCGATCCGGAGACCAAGAGACCCAGTACTTC	CSVGQRSGDQETQYF
.	TRBJ1-1	.	TRBV7-9	TGTGCCAGCAGCTTTCAACCAACGCGGAACACTGAAGCTTTCTTT	CASSFQPTRNTEAFF
once	TRBJ1-1	.	TRBV12-3/TRBV12-4	TGTGCCAGCAGTTTAGGAGGTTTCACTGAAGCTTTCTTT	CASSLGGFTEAFF
.	TRBJ1-5	TRBD1	TRBV30	TGTGCCTGGAGCAGACAGGGGGCACAGCCCCAGCATTTT	CAWSRQGAQPQHF
.	TRBJ1-1	.	TRBV18	TGTGCCAGCTCACCCTTTACCGGGGGGTTAGACACTGAAGCTTTCTTT	CASSPFTGGLDTEAFF
.	TRBJ1-3	TRBD1	TRBV18	TGTGCCAGCTCACCTCTAAGGGACAGGGGTGGAAACACCATATATTTT	CASSPLRDRGGNTIYF
.	TRBJ2-5	.	TRBV9	TGTGCCAGCAGCGTAGCCGGCGGGGGCCGGGGTGAGACCCAGTACTTC	CASSVAGGGRGETQYF
.	TRBJ2-1	.	TRBV20-1	TGCAGCCCTACCTCCTACAATGAGCAGTTCTTC	CSPTSYNEQFF
few	TRBJ1-6	TRBD1	TRBV10-1	TGCGCCAGCATTAAGACAGGGGGATCACCCCTCCACTTT	CASIKTGGSPLHF
.	TRBJ2-3	.	TRBV2	TGTGCCAGGAGTGATACTAGCACAGATACGCAGTATTTT	CARSDTSTDTQYF
.	TRBJ1-4	.	TRBV18	TGTGCCAGCTCACCACAAACGGGAGGGAATGAAAAACTGTTTTTT	CASSPQTGGNEKLFF
.	TRBJ2-2	TRBD1	TRBV5-1	TGCGCCAGCAGCCCCTGGACAGGGGGGGCCTCGAACACCGGGGAGCTGTTTTTT	CASSPWTGGASNTGELFF
.	TRBJ2-5	TRBD2	TRBV5-1	TGCGCCAGCAGCTTGGGGGGGGGATATGGGCAAGAGACCCAGTACTTC	CASSLGGGYGQETQYF
.	TRBJ1-1	.	TRBV19	TGTGCCACCACCTATGAGTCGAGGACTGAAGCTTTCTTT	CATTYESRTEAFF
.	TRBJ2-5	TRBD2	TRBV5-1	TGCGCCAGCAGCTTACGCCCGGGACTAGAGGGGGAGACCCAGTACTTC	CASSLRPGLEGETQYF
.	TRBJ1-2	.	TRBV5-6	TGTGCCAGCAGCTTGGACCGGGGTCTGGATGGCTACACCTTC	CASSLDRGLDGYTF
.	TRBJ2-5	.	TRBV5-1	TGCGCCAGCAGCTTTCAGATACAAGAGACCCAGTACTTC	CASSFQIQETQYF
.	TRBJ2-1	TRBD1	TRBV6-5	TGTGCCAGCAGAAAAAGGGACAGTGACAATGAGCAGTTCTTC	CASRKRDSDNEQFF
once	TRBJ1-2	TRBD1	TRBV7-2	TGTGCCAGCAGCTACCCAGGGGGTGCTGGAGGCTACACCTTC	CASSYPGGAGGYTF
few	TRBJ1-6	.	TRBV27	TGTGCCAGCAGTTTATTCTCGGGTAACACCTCACCCCTCCACTTT	CASSLFSGNTSPLHF